The 10 T cell receptor delta chains below come from one sample, sequenced in a study of delta chains in infants with herpesvirus infections. PBMC RNA was reverse transcribed using gamma-chain- and delta-chain-specific primers. TCRdb ran CATT on the RT-PCR reads. The sample holds roughly 790 delta-chain clones, around 15% seen once. The source was peripheral blood, collected at time point 1 of longitudinal follow-up. The source of these receptors is a human donor who was a Ugandan infant, either HIV-exposed or HIV-unexposed (not recorded which).

By sample fraction, this clone is large. This chain joins TRDV2 and TRDJ3; 8 bases align to TRDD3. V was pared by 3 bases and J by 0 bases, with 0 bases of the junction left unmatched. The CDR3 runs 16 residues. Looked up from germline, CDR1 is GEAIGNYY and CDR2 is EKD. CDR3 region: CACDWGISWDTRQMFF. CDR3 nucleotide sequence: TGTGCCTGTGACTGGGGGATCTCCTGGGACACCCGACAGATGTTTTTC.

Details on this clone: Given a far larger clone just one base away, this is likely a sequencing read error. Within the sample, other DNA sequences also encode this same CDR3. The chain is built from TRDV2 and TRDJ2, with 13 bases fitting TRDD3. The J gene is absent in TCRdb and was assigned here via DNA matching to germline. Germline CDR1 GEAIGNYY, CDR2 EKD. This CDR3 has 18 amino acids. CDR3 region: CACDLLRTGGYVTAQLFF. The CDR3 nucleotides are TGTGCCTGTGACCTGCTCCGTACTGGGGGATACGTGACAGCGCAACTCTTCTTT.

This clone counts as large (0.1 to 1%). This rearrangement joins TRDV3 to TRDJ1, with TRDD3 matching over 9 bases. The CDR3 length is 19 residues. J was trimmed by 2 bases and V by 2 bases; bases with no gene match: 21. Per the germline V gene, CDR1 is TVYSNPD and CDR2 is GDNSRS (reference sequence). The DNA for the CDR3 is TGTGCCTTTTGGCGGGGTCTTCTAGCACTGGGGGACGAGACCGATAAACTCATCTTT. Residues: CAFWRGLLALGDETDKLIF.

The chain combines TRDV3 with TRDJ1; 12 bases match TRDD3. The J gene was not available in TCRdb and was assigned here by matching the DNA to germline segments. Per germline, CDR1 TVYSNPD and CDR2 GDNSRS (reference sequence). This CDR3 contains 27 residues. Losses at the gene ends were 4 bases for V and 1 base for J; bases not matched to a gene: 43. CDR3 sequence reads: CASTGPFWGIRIDHRAPDPDSTDKLIF. CDR3 DNA sequence: TGTGCCTCCACCGGTCCCTTCTGGGGGATACGCATAGATCATAGAGCCCCCGACCCAGACTCCACCGATAAACTCATCTTT.

In its sample, this clone was seen a few times. The chain couples TRDV1 to TRDJ1; TRDD3 might be the D (5 bases). Trimming took off 1 base at V and 3 bases at J, with 30 bases between the two ends. The CDR3 has 21 amino acids. The V gene's germline CDR1 is TSWWSYY and CDR2 QGS. The CDR3, as DNA: TGTGCTCTTGGGGAACATCCCCTGCGCTCCGGGGGGTTGCCTAAGGCCGATAAACTCATCTTT. This codes for CALGEHPLRSGGLPKADKLIF.

By proportion, this clone is medium-sized (0.01 to 0.1%). The chain couples TRAV29/DV5 to TRDJ1, with D uncertain. Trimming cost V 0 bases and J 2 bases, with 23 bases left between them. Germline V gene sequence: CDR1 NSMFDY, CDR2 ISSIKDK. The CDR3 runs to 18 residues. The CDR3 loop reads CAASAISDPPPKTDKLIF. The DNA of the CDR3 is TGTGCAGCAAGCGCCATTTCTGATCCTCCCCCCAAGACCGATAAACTCATCTTT.

Regarding this clone: A far larger clone lies a single base away; this is likely a read error. The same CDR3 arises from other DNA sequences in this sample as well. The chain uses TRAV38-2/DV8 and TRDJ1, with 10 bases fitting TRDD3. J gave up 10 bases and V 1 base, and 19 bases lay outside the gene matches. The germline V gene has CDR1 TSESDYY and CDR2 QEAYKQQN. CDR3 length: 18 amino acids. This CDR3 reads CAYRSPMYWGMNTGSLIF. CDR3 in DNA: TGTGCTTATAGGAGCCCAATGTACTGGGGGATGAATACGGGGTCACTCATCTTT.

This clone came up a few times. Just one base apart from a much larger clone, this may be a read error. This chain links TRDV2 with TRDJ2; 13 bases line up with TRDD3. CDR3 length: 18 residues. The V gene's germline CDR1 is GEAIGNYY and CDR2 EKD. Trimming took 3 bases from V and 3 from J; bases not matched to a gene: 9. The CDR3 region has the DNA TGTGCCTGTGACCTGCGCCGTACTGGGGGATACGTGACAGCACAACTCTTCTTT. Translating gives CACDLRRTGGYVTAQLFF.

This clone was recorded a few times. A read error is likely here: a far larger clone is one base away. The chain recombines TRDV2 with TRDJ3, with D tentatively TRDD3 (6 bases). The CDR3 length is 17 residues. Germline CDR1 GEAIGNYY, CDR2 EKD. CDR3: CACGTVGASWDTRQMFF. DNA of the CDR3: TGTGCCTGTGGCACCGTGGGGGCCTCCTGGGACACCCGACAGATGTTTTTC.

This clone was detected a few times. A much larger clone differs from this one at a single base, so this may be a read error. The rearrangement links TRDV2 to TRDJ3; D is unresolved. The CDR3 contains 14 residues. The V gene's germline CDR1 is GEAIGNYY and CDR2 EKD. Here the CDR3 DNA reads TGTGCCTGTGACCCCGCCTGGAACACCCGACAGATGTTTTTC. Amino acids: CACDPAWNTRQMFF.